Reported below is one T cell receptor (beta chain). CDR1 is MGHDK and CDR2 is SYGVNS in the germline V gene. The CDR3 covers 15 residues. V was pared by 5 bases and J by 9 bases, with 12 bases of the junction left unmatched. The sample comes from a study of shared clonotypes between healthy human individuals. Whole-study context: The study drew on a couple of women and three men aged 18 to 49 as donors.

When replicate PCRs were run on unsorted PBMC, they used around 290 ng DNA, some 33,000 T cell genomes. Sequenced by immunoSEQ multiplex PCR; TCRdb stores in-frame clones only, minus some. Of roughly 510,000 clones listed, almost 80% are singletons. Sequences were obtained from PBMCs. The receptor was isolated from a middle-aged woman in good health. Some clones in this sample may be carry-over from other donors' samples. The chain uses TRBV25-1 and TRBJ2-1; 8 nucleotides align to TRBD2. The CDR3 DNA is TGTGCCAGCAGTTTCCCGGGACTAGTGGCTGGTGAGCAGTTCTTC. Its translation is CASSFPGLVAGEQFF.